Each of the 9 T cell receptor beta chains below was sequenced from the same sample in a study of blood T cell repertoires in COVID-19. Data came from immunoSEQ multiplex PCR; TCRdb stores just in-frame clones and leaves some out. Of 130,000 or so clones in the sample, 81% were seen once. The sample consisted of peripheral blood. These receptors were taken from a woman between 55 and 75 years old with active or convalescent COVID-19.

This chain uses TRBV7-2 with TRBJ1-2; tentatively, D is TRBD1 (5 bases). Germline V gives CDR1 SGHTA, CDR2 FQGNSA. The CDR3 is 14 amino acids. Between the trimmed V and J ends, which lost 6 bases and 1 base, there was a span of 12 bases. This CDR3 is CASSRGRVNYGYTF. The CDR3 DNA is TGTGCCAGCAGTCGGGGGAGAGTTAACTATGGCTACACCTTC.

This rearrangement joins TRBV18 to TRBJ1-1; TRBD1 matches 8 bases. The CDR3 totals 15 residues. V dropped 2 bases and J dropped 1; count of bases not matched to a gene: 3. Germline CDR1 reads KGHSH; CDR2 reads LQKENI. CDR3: CASSPADRGNTEAFF. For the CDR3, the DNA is TGTGCCAGCTCACCAGCAGACAGGGGGAACACTGAAGCTTTCTTT. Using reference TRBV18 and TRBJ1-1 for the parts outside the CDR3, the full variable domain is NAGVMQNPRHLVRRRGQEARLRCSPMKGHSHVYWYRQLPEEGLKFMVYLQKENIIDESGMPKERFSAEFPKEGPSILRIQQVVRGDSAAYFCASSPADRGNTEAFFGQGTRLTVV.

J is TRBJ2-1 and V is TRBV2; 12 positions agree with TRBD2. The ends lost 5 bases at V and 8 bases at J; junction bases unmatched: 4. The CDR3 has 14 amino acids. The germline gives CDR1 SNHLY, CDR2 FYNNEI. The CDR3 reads CASSFGLAGYEQFF. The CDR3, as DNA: TGTGCCAGCAGTTTCGGACTAGCGGGATATGAGCAGTTCTTC.

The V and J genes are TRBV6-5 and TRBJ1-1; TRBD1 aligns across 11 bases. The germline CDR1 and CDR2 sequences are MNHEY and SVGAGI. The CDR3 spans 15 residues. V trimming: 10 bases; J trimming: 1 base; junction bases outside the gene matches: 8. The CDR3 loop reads CATSDRGRPNTEAFF. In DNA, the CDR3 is TGTGCCACCTCGGACAGGGGGCGGCCGAACACTGAAGCTTTCTTT.

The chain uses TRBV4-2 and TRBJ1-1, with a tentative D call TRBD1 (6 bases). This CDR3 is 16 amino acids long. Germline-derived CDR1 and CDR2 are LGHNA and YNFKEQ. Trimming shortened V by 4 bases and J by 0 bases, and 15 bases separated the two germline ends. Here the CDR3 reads CASSPSGRGMNTEAFF. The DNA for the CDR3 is TGTGCCAGCAGCCCAAGCGGTAGGGGGATGAACACTGAAGCTTTCTTT.

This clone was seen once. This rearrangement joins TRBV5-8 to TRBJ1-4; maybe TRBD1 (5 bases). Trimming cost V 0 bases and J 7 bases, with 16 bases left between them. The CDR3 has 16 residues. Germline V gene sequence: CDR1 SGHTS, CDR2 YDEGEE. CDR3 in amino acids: CASSLDMRQGSEKLFF. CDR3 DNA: TGTGCCAGCAGCTTGGACATGCGGCAGGGCAGTGAAAAACTGTTTTTT.

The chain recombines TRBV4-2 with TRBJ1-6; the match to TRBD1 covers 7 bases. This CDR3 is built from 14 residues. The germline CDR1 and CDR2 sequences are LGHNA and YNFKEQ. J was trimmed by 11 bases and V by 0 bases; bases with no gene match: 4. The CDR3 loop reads CASSQDSTGPPLHF. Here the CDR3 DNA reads TGTGCCAGCAGCCAAGATTCGACAGGGCCACCCCTCCACTTT.

Here the CDR3 DNA reads TGTGCCAGCACCATTCCCAGGGGGCTGGGCACTGAAGCTTTCTTT. Protein product: CASTIPRGLGTEAFF. The V call is TRBV5-5, the J call TRBJ1-1; 8 nucleotides agree with TRBD1. With V trimmed by 6 bases and J by 4 bases, 11 bases remained unmatched. The CDR3 runs to 15 residues. Germline-derived CDR1 and CDR2 are SGHKS and YYEKEE (reference sequence).

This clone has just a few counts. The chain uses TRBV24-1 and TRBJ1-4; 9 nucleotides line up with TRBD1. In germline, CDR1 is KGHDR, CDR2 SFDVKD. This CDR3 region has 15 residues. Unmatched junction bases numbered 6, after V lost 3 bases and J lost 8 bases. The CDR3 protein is CATSDRDRDGEKLFF. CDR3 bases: TGTGCCACCAGTGATCGGGACAGGGATGGAGAAAAACTGTTTTTT.